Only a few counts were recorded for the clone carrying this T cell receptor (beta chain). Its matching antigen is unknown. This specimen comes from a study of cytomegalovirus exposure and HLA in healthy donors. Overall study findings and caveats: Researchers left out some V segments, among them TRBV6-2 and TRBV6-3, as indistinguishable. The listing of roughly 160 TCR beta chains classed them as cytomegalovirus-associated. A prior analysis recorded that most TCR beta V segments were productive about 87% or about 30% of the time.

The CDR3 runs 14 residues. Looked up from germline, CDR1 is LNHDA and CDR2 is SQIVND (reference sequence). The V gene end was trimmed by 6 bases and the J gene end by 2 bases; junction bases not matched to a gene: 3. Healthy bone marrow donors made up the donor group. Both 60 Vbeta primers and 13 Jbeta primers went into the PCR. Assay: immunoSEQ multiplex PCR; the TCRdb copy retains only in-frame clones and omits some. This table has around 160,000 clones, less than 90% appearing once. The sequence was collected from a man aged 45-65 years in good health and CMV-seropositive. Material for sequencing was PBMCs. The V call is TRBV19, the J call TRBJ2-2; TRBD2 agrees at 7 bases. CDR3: CASRLALNTGELFF. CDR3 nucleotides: TGTGCCAGTAGACTAGCGTTAAACACCGGGGAGCTGTTTTTT. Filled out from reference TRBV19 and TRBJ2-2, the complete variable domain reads DGGITQSPKYLFRKEGQNVTLSCEQNLNHDAMYWYRQDPGQGLRLIYYSQIVNDFQKGDIAEGYSVSREKKESFPLTVTSAQKNPTAFYLCASRLALNTGELFFGEGSRLTVL.